These T cell receptor beta chains were read from a single sample in a study of T cells in Graves' hyperthyroidism and ophthalmopathy. TCRdb reprocessed the multiplex PCR reads with MiXCR, giving one entry per CDR3 protein. This table has 550,000 to 800,000 distinct CDR3 sequences, over 15% appearing once. The material sequenced was blood. Receptor source: a man younger than 35 with Graves' hyperthyroidism. The CDR3 runs from the conserved cysteine through the conserved F or W.

j_call: TRBJ2-6
cdr3_length: 19
v_call: TRBV15
cdr3_aa: CATSPRGQVGSSGANVLTF

j_call: TRBJ2-1
cdr3_length: 15
v_call: TRBV12-3/TRBV12-4
cdr3_aa: CASSHRESSYNEQFF

j_call: TRBJ1-1
cdr3_length: 12
v_call: TRBV12-3/TRBV12-4
cdr3_aa: CASAPLPGEAFF

j_call: TRBJ2-5
cdr3_length: 14
v_call: TRBV20-1
cdr3_aa: CSARVGGIQETQYF

j_call: TRBJ1-4
cdr3_length: 15
v_call: TRBV7-9
cdr3_aa: CASSLATGGLGKLFF

j_call: TRBJ2-1
cdr3_length: 14
v_call: TRBV7-9
cdr3_aa: CASSLGTGQDEQFF

j_call: TRBJ2-5
cdr3_length: 14
v_call: TRBV30
cdr3_aa: CAWSVPAGVETQYF

j_call: TRBJ2-7
cdr3_length: 19
v_call: TRBV20-1
cdr3_aa: CSARDPGQRRLAGVEEQYF

j_call: TRBJ1-4
cdr3_length: 14
v_call: TRBV28
cdr3_aa: CASSVASRPEKLFF

j_call: TRBJ1-4
cdr3_length: 15
v_call: TRBV28
cdr3_aa: CASSLNEMGNEKLFF

j_call: TRBJ1-2
cdr3_length: 14
v_call: TRBV28
cdr3_aa: CASSVNGINYGYTF

j_call: TRBJ1-5
cdr3_length: 17
v_call: TRBV6-1
cdr3_aa: CASSPGTGDYSNQPQHF

j_call: TRBJ2-1
cdr3_length: 13
v_call: TRBV28
cdr3_aa: CASSPLEGSEQFF

j_call: TRBJ1-2
cdr3_length: 16
v_call: TRBV5-1
cdr3_aa: CASSPVPTGERDGYTF

j_call: TRBJ1-1
cdr3_length: 13
v_call: TRBV5-1
cdr3_aa: CASRDRGNTEAFF

j_call: TRBJ2-7
cdr3_length: 14
v_call: TRBV29-1
cdr3_aa: CSVNWDRGSYEQYF

j_call: TRBJ2-7
cdr3_length: 16
v_call: TRBV7-8
cdr3_aa: CASSKTVGQESYEQYF

j_call: TRBJ2-7
cdr3_length: 17
v_call: TRBV28
cdr3_aa: CASSPGTGAFSPYEQYF

j_call: TRBJ1-5
cdr3_length: 13
v_call: TRBV12-3/TRBV12-4
cdr3_aa: CASSLLSNQPQHF

j_call: TRBJ2-3
cdr3_length: 15
v_call: TRBV28
cdr3_aa: CASSYEGQSTDTQYF

j_call: TRBJ1-5
cdr3_length: 17
v_call: TRBV19
cdr3_aa: CASSINGPGGFDQPQHF

j_call: TRBJ2-6
cdr3_length: 14
v_call: TRBV29-1
cdr3_aa: CSVEGGFGANVLTF

j_call: TRBJ2-2
cdr3_length: 16
v_call: TRBV28
cdr3_aa: CASSGGRESRAGELFF

j_call: TRBJ1-2
cdr3_length: 13
v_call: TRBV29-1
cdr3_aa: CSVEETGNYGYTF

j_call: TRBJ1-1
cdr3_length: 13
v_call: TRBV6-2/TRBV6-3
cdr3_aa: CASTSNGNTEAFF

j_call: TRBJ2-7
cdr3_length: 14
v_call: TRBV12-3/TRBV12-4
cdr3_aa: CARVGPSRAHEQYF

j_call: TRBJ2-5
cdr3_length: 15
v_call: TRBV25-1
cdr3_aa: CASSEGPSRGVTQYF

j_call: TRBJ1-5
cdr3_length: 15
v_call: TRBV15
cdr3_aa: CATRQLDRGNQPEHF

j_call: TRBJ2-3
cdr3_length: 14
v_call: TRBV20-1
cdr3_aa: CSAIGTSGSDTQYF

j_call: TRBJ1-1
cdr3_length: 12
v_call: TRBV12-3/TRBV12-4
cdr3_aa: CASSLARVEAFF

j_call: TRBJ2-4
cdr3_length: 17
v_call: TRBV11-2
cdr3_aa: CASSLLVIPGEKNIQYF

j_call: TRBJ2-5
cdr3_length: 15
v_call: TRBV7-8
cdr3_aa: CASSLGLAGPETQYF

j_call: TRBJ2-3
cdr3_length: 16
v_call: TRBV6-5
cdr3_aa: CASSYPGTAHTDTQYF

j_call: TRBJ1-5
cdr3_length: 17
v_call: TRBV30
cdr3_aa: CAWSSKGQPGSNQPQHF

j_call: TRBJ2-1
cdr3_length: 12
v_call: TRBV12-3/TRBV12-4
cdr3_aa: CASSLVPNEQFF

j_call: TRBJ2-1
cdr3_length: 16
v_call: TRBV14
cdr3_aa: CASSQLAGVIYNEQFF

j_call: TRBJ2-1
cdr3_length: 14
v_call: TRBV20-1
cdr3_aa: CSARETGVPNEQFF

j_call: TRBJ2-1
cdr3_length: 16
v_call: TRBV14
cdr3_aa: CASSPPLDRAYNEQFF

j_call: TRBJ2-7
cdr3_length: 13
v_call: TRBV12-3/TRBV12-4
cdr3_aa: CASGPRDSYEQYF

j_call: TRBJ2-3
cdr3_length: 17
v_call: TRBV6-1
cdr3_aa: CASSEELAGVGADTQYF

j_call: TRBJ2-7
cdr3_length: 13
v_call: TRBV7-6
cdr3_aa: CASSSGTGVEQYF

j_call: TRBJ2-2
cdr3_length: 16
v_call: TRBV4-1
cdr3_aa: CASSQKVGRITGELFF

j_call: TRBJ1-2
cdr3_length: 14
v_call: TRBV5-1
cdr3_aa: CASSPAGDSYGYTF

j_call: TRBJ2-7
cdr3_length: 16
v_call: TRBV20-1
cdr3_aa: CSARARTSGRMYEQYF

j_call: TRBJ1-2
cdr3_length: 12
v_call: TRBV12-3/TRBV12-4
cdr3_aa: CASRPRGYGYTF

j_call: TRBJ2-2
cdr3_length: 17
v_call: TRBV12-3/TRBV12-4
cdr3_aa: CASSQTSGRAGTGELFF

j_call: TRBJ2-1
cdr3_length: 16
v_call: TRBV30
cdr3_aa: CAWSAPLAESYNEQFF

j_call: TRBJ1-1
cdr3_length: 18
v_call: TRBV19
cdr3_aa: CASTPLSGTGGGGTEAFF

j_call: TRBJ2-1
cdr3_length: 15
v_call: TRBV3-1
cdr3_aa: CASSQGLVGYNEQFF

j_call: TRBJ2-6
cdr3_length: 16
v_call: TRBV28
cdr3_aa: CASSHYERSGANVLTF

j_call: TRBJ1-5
cdr3_length: 18
v_call: TRBV6-5
cdr3_aa: CASSYRDTPFYSNQPQHF

j_call: TRBJ1-5
cdr3_length: 15
v_call: TRBV6-2/TRBV6-3
cdr3_aa: CASSSDRDRGRPQHF

j_call: TRBJ1-1
cdr3_length: 14
v_call: TRBV27
cdr3_aa: CASRLNEGNTEAFF

j_call: TRBJ2-3
cdr3_length: 16
v_call: TRBV6-4
cdr3_aa: CASSAGTTFTADTQYF

j_call: TRBJ2-7
cdr3_length: 13
v_call: TRBV20-1
cdr3_aa: CSADDIYSYEQYF

j_call: TRBJ2-3
cdr3_length: 13
v_call: TRBV24-1
cdr3_aa: CATSDPTTDTQYF